The clone carrying this T cell receptor (beta chain) was detected many times. The CDR3 loop spans 15 amino acids. V gave up 6 bases and J gave up 2 bases, with 14 bases separating them. The source of the sample is a study of T cells in Graves' hyperthyroidism and ophthalmopathy. Study overall: Peripheral blood was drawn at first diagnosis, prior to all treatment.

Authors of the study amplified TCR beta CDR3 regions from RNA transcripts. HTBI primers were the set used in a first-round RT-PCR of the TCR CDR3. TCRdb ran MiXCR on the multiplex PCR reads and lists one entry per CDR3 protein. This table holds about 350,000 distinct CDR3 sequences, about 18% found once. The receptor was isolated from a woman under 30 with Graves' hyperthyroidism. The V and J genes are TRBV12-3 or TRBV12-4 and TRBJ1-5; D gene unclear. The sequenced sample consisted of blood. CDR3 residues: CASSPPKGGNQPQHF. DNA for the CDR3: TGTGCCAGCAGCCCCCCCAAGGGAGGCAATCAGCCCCAGCATTTT.